Below, 2 T cell receptor beta chains from the same sample are listed, as sequenced in a study of blood T cell repertoires in COVID-19. Clones were read by immunoSEQ multiplex PCR, and TCRdb kept only the in-frame ones, dropping some. Here the sample spans around 67,000 clones, about 87% being singletons. Sequencing was performed on peripheral blood. All receptors come from a man aged 45-65 years with active COVID-19.

This chain connects TRBV4-3 to TRBJ2-1, with TRBD2 matching over 7 bases. CDR1 and CDR2 from the germline V gene are LGHNA and YSLEER. V gave up 1 base and J gave up 8 bases; unmatched junction bases: 5. CDR3 length equals 14 residues. The CDR3 coding sequence is TGCGCCAGCAGCCAAGGGGAGGGGATCTATGAGCAGTTCTTC. Its translation: CASSQGEGIYEQFF.

The chain couples TRBV24-1 to TRBJ2-7, with a weak D call TRBD1 (6 bases). The V end lost 2 bases, the J end lost 4 bases, and 8 bases lay between the germline ends. Germline V gene lookup returns CDR1 KGHDR and CDR2 SFDVKD. The CDR3 is made up of 13 amino acids. The CDR3 bases are TGTGCCACCAGTGATTCCACAGGGTACGAGCAGTACTTC. It yields the protein CATSDSTGYEQYF.